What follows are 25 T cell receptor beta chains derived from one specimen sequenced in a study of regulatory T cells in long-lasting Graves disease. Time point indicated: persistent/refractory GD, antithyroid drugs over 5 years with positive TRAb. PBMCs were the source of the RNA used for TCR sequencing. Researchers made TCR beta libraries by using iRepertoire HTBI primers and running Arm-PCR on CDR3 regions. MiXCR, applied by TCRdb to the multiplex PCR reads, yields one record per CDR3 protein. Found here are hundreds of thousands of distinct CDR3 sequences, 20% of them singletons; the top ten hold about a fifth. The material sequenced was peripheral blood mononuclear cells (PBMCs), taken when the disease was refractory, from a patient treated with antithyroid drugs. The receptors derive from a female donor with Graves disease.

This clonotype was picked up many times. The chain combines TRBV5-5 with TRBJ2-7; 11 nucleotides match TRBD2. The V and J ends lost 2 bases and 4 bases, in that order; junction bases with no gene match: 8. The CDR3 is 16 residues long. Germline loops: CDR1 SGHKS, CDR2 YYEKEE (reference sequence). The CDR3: CASSFGLLAGAYEQYF. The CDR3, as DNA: TGTGCCAGCAGCTTCGGTCTACTAGCGGGAGCTTACGAGCAGTACTTC.

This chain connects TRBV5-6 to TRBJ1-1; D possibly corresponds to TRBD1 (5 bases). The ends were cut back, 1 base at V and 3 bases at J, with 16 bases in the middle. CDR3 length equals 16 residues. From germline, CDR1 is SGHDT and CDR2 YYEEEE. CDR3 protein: CASSLRAGNLDTEAFF. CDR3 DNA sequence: TGTGCCAGCAGCTTGAGGGCAGGGAATTTGGACACTGAAGCTTTCTTT.

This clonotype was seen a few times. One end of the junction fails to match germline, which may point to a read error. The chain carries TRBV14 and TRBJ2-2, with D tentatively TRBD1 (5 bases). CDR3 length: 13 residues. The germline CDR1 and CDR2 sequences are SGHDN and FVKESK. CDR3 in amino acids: CTSSQGVAGELFF. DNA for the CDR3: TGTACCAGCAGCCAAGGGGTTGCCGGGGAGCTGTTTTTT.

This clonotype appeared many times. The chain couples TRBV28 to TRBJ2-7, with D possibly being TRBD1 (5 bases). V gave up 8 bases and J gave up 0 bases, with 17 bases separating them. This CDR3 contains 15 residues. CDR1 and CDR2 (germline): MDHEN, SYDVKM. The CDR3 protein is CASGRRQINSYEQYF. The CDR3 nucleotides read TGTGCCAGCGGACGCAGACAGATAAACTCCTACGAGCAGTACTTC. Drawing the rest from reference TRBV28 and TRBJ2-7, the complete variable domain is DVKVTQSSRYLVKRTGEKVFLECVQDMDHENMFWYRQDPGLGLRLIYFSYDVKMKEKGDIPEGYSVSREKKERFSLILESASTNQTSMYLCASGRRQINSYEQYFGPGTRLTVT.

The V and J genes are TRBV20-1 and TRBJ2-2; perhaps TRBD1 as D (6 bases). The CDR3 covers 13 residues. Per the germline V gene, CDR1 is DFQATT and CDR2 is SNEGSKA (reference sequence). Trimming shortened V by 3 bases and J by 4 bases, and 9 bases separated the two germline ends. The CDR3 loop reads CSARTGVTGELFF. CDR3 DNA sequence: TGCAGTGCTAGGACAGGTGTCACCGGGGAGCTGTTTTTT.

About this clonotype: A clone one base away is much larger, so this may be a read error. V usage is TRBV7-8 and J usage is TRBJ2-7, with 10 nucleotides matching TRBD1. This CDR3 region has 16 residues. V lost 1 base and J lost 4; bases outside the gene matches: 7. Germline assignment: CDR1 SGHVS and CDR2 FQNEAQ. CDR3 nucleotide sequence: TGTGCCAGCAGCTTAGGAGCGACAGGGGGCGTATACGAGCAGTACTTC. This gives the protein CASSLGATGGVYEQYF. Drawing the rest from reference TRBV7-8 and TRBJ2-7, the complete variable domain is GAGVSQSPRYKVAKRGQDVALRCDPISGHVSLFWYQQALGQGPEFLTYFQNEAQLDKSGLPSDRFFAERPEGSVSTLKIQRTQQEDSAVYLCASSLGATGGVYEQYFGPGTRLTVT.

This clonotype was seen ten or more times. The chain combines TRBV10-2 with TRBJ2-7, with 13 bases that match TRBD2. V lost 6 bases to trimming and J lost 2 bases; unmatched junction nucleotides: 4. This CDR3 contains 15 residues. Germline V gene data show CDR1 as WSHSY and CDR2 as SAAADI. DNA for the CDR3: TGCGCCAGCAGGGGGGGACTAGCGGGGACCTACGAGCAGTACTTC. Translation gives CASRGGLAGTYEQYF.

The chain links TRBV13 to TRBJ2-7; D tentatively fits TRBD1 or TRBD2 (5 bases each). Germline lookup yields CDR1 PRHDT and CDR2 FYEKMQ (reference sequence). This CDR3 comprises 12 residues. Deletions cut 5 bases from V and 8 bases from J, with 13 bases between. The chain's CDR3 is CASSGGNIKQYF. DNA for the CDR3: TGTGCCAGCAGCGGGGGAAACATCAAGCAGTACTTC. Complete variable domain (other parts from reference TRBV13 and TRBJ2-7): AAGVIQSPRHLIKEKRETATLKCYPIPRHDTVYWYQQGPGQDPQFLISFYEKMQSDKGSIPDRFSAQQFSDYHSELNMSSLELGDSALYFCASSGGNIKQYFGPGTRLTVT.

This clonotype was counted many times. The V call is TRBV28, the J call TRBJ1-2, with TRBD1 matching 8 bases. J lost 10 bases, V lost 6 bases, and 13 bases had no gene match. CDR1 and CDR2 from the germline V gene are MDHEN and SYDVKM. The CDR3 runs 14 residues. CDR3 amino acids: CASRILGTGAAYTF. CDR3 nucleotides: TGTGCCAGCAGGATACTTGGGACAGGCGCGGCCTACACCTTC.

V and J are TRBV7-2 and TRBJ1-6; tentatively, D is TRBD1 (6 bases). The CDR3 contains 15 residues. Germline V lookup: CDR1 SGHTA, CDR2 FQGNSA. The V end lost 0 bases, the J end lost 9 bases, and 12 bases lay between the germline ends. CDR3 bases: TGTGCCAGCAGCTTAGCAGGGGGTGACTTTTCACCCCTCCACTTT. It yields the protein CASSLAGGDFSPLHF.

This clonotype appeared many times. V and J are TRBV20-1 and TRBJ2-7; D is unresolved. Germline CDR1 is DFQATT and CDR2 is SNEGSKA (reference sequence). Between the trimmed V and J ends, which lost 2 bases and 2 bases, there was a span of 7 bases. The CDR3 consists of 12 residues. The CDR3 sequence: CSARPGTYEQYF. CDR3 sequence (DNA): TGCAGTGCTAGACCGGGTACCTACGAGCAGTACTTC.

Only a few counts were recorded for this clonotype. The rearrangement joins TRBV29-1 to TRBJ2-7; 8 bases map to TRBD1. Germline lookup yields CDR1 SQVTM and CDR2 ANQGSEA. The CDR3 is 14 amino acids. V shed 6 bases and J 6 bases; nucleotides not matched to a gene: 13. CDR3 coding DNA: TGCAGCGTCGGGAACCCGGACAGGGTTGGCGAGCAGTACTTC. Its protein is CSVGNPDRVGEQYF.

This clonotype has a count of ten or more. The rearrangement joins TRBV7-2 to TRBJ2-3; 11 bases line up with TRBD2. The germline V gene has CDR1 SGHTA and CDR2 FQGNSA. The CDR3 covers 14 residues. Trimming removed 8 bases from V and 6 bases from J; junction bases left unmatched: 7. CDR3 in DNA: TGTGCCAGCCGATTGACTAGCGGGATGGATACGCAGTATTTT. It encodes CASRLTSGMDTQYF. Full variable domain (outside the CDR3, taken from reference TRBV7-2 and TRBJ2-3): GAGVSQSPSNKVTEKGKDVELRCDPISGHTALYWYRQSLGQGLEFLIYFQGNSAPDKSGLPSDRFSAERTGGSVSTLTIQRTQQEDSAVYLCASRLTSGMDTQYFGPGTRLTVL.

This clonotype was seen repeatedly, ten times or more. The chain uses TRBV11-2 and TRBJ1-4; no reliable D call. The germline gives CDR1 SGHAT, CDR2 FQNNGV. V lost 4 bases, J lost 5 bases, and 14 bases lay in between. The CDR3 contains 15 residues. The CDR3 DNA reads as TGTGCCAGCAGCTCTCCGACGGAGGAAAATGAAAAACTGTTTTTT. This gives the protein CASSSPTEENEKLFF.

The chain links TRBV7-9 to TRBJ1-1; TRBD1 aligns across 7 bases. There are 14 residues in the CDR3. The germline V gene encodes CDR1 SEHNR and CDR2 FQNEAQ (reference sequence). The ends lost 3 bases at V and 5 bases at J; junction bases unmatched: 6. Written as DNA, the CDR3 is TGTGCCAGCAGCTTGGACAGGCCGAGGACTGAAGCTTTCTTT. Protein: CASSLDRPRTEAFF.

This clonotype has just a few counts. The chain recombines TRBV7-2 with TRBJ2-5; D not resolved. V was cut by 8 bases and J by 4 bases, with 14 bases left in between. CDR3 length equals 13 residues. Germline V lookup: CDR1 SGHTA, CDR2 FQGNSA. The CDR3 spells CASGRGRVETQYF. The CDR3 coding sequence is TGTGCCAGCGGGCGAGGACGTGTAGAGACCCAGTACTTC. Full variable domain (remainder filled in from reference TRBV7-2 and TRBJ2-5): GAGVSQSPSNKVTEKGKDVELRCDPISGHTALYWYRQSLGQGLEFLIYFQGNSAPDKSGLPSDRFSAERTGGSVSTLTIQRTQQEDSAVYLCASGRGRVETQYFGPGTRLLVL.

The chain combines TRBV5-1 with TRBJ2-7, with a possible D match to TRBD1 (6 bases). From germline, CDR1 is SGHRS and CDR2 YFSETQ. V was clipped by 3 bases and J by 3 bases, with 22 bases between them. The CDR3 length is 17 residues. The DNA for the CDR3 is TGCGCCAGCAGCTCCCCCCTCCAGGGGAAATTCGTCTACGAGCAGTACTTC. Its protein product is CASSSPLQGKFVYEQYF.

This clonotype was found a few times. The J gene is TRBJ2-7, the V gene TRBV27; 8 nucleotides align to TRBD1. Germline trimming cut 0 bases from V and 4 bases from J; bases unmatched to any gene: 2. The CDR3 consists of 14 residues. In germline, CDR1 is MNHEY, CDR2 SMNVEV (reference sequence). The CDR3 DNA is TGTGCCAGCAGTTTATCCGGGACAGGTTACGAGCAGTACTTC. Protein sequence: CASSLSGTGYEQYF.

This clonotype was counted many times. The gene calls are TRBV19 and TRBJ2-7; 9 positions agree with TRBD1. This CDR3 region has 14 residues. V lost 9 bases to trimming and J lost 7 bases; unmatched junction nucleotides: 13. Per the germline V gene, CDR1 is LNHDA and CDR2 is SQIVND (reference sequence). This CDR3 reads CASSQLQGAGEQYF. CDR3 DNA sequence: TGTGCCAGCAGTCAACTACAGGGGGCGGGTGAGCAGTACTTC.

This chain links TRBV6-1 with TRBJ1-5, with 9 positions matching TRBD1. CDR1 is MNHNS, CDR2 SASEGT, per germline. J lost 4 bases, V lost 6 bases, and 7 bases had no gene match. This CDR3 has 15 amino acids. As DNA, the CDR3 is TGTGCCAGCAGCCCCGACAGGGGGACTAATCAGCCCCAGCATTTT. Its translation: CASSPDRGTNQPQHF.

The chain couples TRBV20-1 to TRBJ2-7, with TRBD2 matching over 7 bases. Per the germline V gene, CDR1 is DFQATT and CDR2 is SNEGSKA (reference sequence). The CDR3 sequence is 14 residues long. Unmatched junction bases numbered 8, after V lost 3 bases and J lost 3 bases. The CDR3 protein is CSASASGSYYEQYF. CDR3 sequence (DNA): TGCAGTGCTAGCGCTAGCGGAAGCTACTACGAGCAGTACTTC.

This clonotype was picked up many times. CDR3 nucleotides: TGTGCCAGCAGCTCTTACACGGGAGCGAGCACCGGGGAGCTGTTTTTT. Translated: CASSSYTGASTGELFF. The rearrangement joins TRBV7-2 to TRBJ2-2; the D gene is possibly TRBD2 (6 bases). The CDR3 covers 16 residues. V lost 4 bases and J lost 4, with 16 bases in between. The germline gives CDR1 SGHTA, CDR2 FQGNSA.

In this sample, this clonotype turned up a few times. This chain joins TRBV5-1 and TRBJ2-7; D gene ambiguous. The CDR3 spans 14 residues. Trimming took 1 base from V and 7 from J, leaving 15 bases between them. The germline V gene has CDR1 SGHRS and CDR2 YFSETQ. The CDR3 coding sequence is TGCGCCAGCAGCTTGAGTTCTAAAGGCGGTGAGCAGTACTTC. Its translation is CASSLSSKGGEQYF.

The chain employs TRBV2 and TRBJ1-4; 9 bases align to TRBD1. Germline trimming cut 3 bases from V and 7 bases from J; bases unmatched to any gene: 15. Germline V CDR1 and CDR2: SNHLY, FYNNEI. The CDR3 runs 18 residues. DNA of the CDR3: TGTGCCAGCAGTGACACAGGGGGCGCTGGGGAGATGGGTGAAAAACTGTTTTTT. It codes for CASSDTGGAGEMGEKLFF.

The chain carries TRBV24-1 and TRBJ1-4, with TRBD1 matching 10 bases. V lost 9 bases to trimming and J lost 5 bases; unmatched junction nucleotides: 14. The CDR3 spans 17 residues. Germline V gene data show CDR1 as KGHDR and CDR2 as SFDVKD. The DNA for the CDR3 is TGTGCCACCGAGTTTGACAGGGGGCGCTCCCAAAATGAAAAACTGTTTTTT. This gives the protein CATEFDRGRSQNEKLFF.